These 25 T cell receptor beta chains came from one sample sequenced in a study of beta chain features in type 1 diabetes. As every portion of the isolated RNA was reverse transcribed, the sequencing read expressed TCRB transcripts. Produced via immunoSEQ multiplex PCR; TCRdb's table is partial and in-frame only. The sample has 200,000 to 300,000 clones, over 12% seen once; the top ten hold around 0.03%. Sequencing was carried out using naive CD4+ T cells from blood. The receptors derive from a woman aged 40 to 50 in good health.

This clone was seen only a few times. V is TRBV15 and J is TRBJ1-3; no firm D call. The V and J ends lost 0 bases and 4 bases respectively, with 13 bases between them. CDR3 length equals 16 residues. Germline V CDR1 and CDR2: LNHNV, YYDKDF (reference sequence). The CDR3 protein is CATSRDLAAGGNTIYF. The CDR3 nucleotides are TGTGCCACCAGCAGAGATCTGGCAGCGGGGGGAAACACCATATATTTT.

This clone was picked up one time. The V gene is TRBV6-5, the J gene TRBJ1-2; tentatively, D is TRBD1 (5 bases). The V gene lost 2 bases and the J gene lost 0 bases, with 10 bases spanning the gap. Germline CDR1 is MNHEY and CDR2 is SVGAGI. The CDR3 is 15 residues long. CDR3: CASSYAGVANYGYTF. CDR3 DNA: TGTGCCAGCAGTTACGCGGGGGTCGCTAACTATGGCTACACCTTC.

The J gene is TRBJ2-1, the V gene TRBV5-1, with 10 bases matching TRBD2. The CDR3 extends over 15 amino acids. The trim removed 4 bases at V and 8 bases at J, leaving 9 bases unmatched. The germline CDR1 and CDR2 sequences are SGHRS and YFSETQ. The CDR3 here is CASSGGSGGLYEQFF. The DNA for the CDR3 is TGCGCCAGCAGCGGAGGTAGCGGGGGGTTATATGAGCAGTTCTTC.

V usage is TRBV5-6 and J usage is TRBJ2-5, with unresolved D. V was pared by 4 bases and J by 3 bases, with 10 bases between. Germline CDR1 SGHDT, CDR2 YYEEEE. The CDR3 runs to 13 residues. The CDR3 DNA reads TGTGCCAGCAGCCTGACTCGTAAAGAGACCCAGTACTTC. It is translated as CASSLTRKETQYF.

This sequence joins TRBV25-1 and TRBJ2-7, with D unclear. CDR1 and CDR2 (germline): MGHDK, SYGVNS. Trimming stripped 6 bases from V and 2 bases from J, with 8 bases between. The CDR3 runs to 12 residues. The CDR3 sequence is CASSPGPYEQYF. As DNA, the CDR3 is TGTGCCAGCAGCCCGGGTCCCTACGAGCAGTACTTC.

The V call is TRBV19, the J call TRBJ1-2, with 9 bases matching TRBD1. CDR1 and CDR2 (germline): LNHDA, SQIVND (reference sequence). After removal of 7 bases from V and 4 bases from J, the junction contained 4 bases not matched to a gene. The CDR3 spans 13 residues. The chain's CDR3 is CASTPGQGYGYTF. CDR3 in DNA: TGTGCCAGTACCCCGGGACAGGGCTATGGCTACACCTTC.

This clone came up a few times. The V call is TRBV7-2, the J call TRBJ2-6; the D gene is possibly TRBD1 (5 bases). CDR1 SGHTA and CDR2 FQGNSA come from the germline V gene. The CDR3 runs 13 residues. V was pared by 2 bases and J by 9 bases, with 8 bases between. The CDR3 reads CASSLTGLNVLTF. In nucleotides, the CDR3 is TGTGCCAGCAGCTTAACAGGCCTCAACGTCCTGACTTTC.

V and J are TRBV6-1 and TRBJ2-3; TRBD1 agrees at 11 bases. Germline V CDR1 and CDR2: MNHNS, SASEGT. V lost 3 bases and J lost 2; bases outside the gene matches: 4. The length of the CDR3 is 16 residues. Here the CDR3 reads CASSEGTGGNTDTQYF. In DNA form, the CDR3 reads TGTGCCAGCAGTGAGGGGACAGGGGGTAACACAGATACGCAGTATTTT.

CDR3 amino acids: CASSLDPGQGAGEQYF. The CDR3 region has the DNA TGTGCCAGCAGCTTAGATCCCGGCCAGGGGGCGGGGGAGCAGTACTTC. The V and J genes are TRBV7-9 and TRBJ2-7; 8 nucleotides line up with TRBD1. J was trimmed by 7 bases and V by 1 base; bases with no gene match: 12. Per germline, CDR1 SEHNR and CDR2 FQNEAQ (reference sequence). CDR3 size: 16 residues.

This clone was counted a few times. The gene calls are TRBV20-1 and TRBJ1-2; D uncertain. The CDR3 is 11 residues long. Trimming cost V 3 bases and J 6 bases, with 8 bases left between them. CDR1 is DFQATT, CDR2 SNEGSKA, per germline (reference sequence). CDR3 amino acids: CSASLGDGYTF. CDR3 DNA sequence: TGCAGTGCTAGTCTCGGAGATGGCTACACCTTC.

The chain joins TRBV7-8 to TRBJ2-5; 11 bases align to TRBD2. Trimming cost V 3 bases and J 4 bases; bases outside gene matches: 4. The CDR3 is made up of 15 amino acids. Germline V gene lookup returns CDR1 SGHVS and CDR2 FQNEAQ. In nucleotides, the CDR3 is TGTGCCAGCAGCTTTAGCGGGGGGGCCCCAGAGACCCAGTACTTC. Its protein is CASSFSGGAPETQYF. Variable domain in full (rest from reference TRBV7-8 and TRBJ2-5): GAGVSQSPRYKVAKRGQDVALRCDPISGHVSLFWYQQALGQGPEFLTYFQNEAQLDKSGLPSDRFFAERPEGSVSTLKIQRTQQEDSAVYLCASSFSGGAPETQYFGPGTRLLVL.

The chain couples TRBV7-2 to TRBJ2-5, with D possibly matching TRBD1 (6 bases). Between the trimmed V and J ends, which lost 3 bases and 5 bases, there was a span of 16 bases. Germline loops: CDR1 SGHTA, CDR2 FQGNSA. This CDR3 has 15 residues. CDR3 in DNA: TGTGCCAGCAGCTTTATTACAGGGTTCTCGGAGACCCAGTACTTC. Amino acids: CASSFITGFSETQYF. Complete variable domain (other parts from reference TRBV7-2 and TRBJ2-5): GAGVSQSPSNKVTEKGKDVELRCDPISGHTALYWYRQSLGQGLEFLIYFQGNSAPDKSGLPSDRFSAERTGGSVSTLTIQRTQQEDSAVYLCASSFITGFSETQYFGPGTRLLVL.

The chain recombines TRBV2 with TRBJ2-5, with a tentative D call TRBD1 (6 bases). The CDR3 is made up of 15 amino acids. CDR1 is SNHLY and CDR2 is FYNNEI in the germline V gene. Trimming removed 4 bases at V and 5 bases at J, with 17 bases between. The CDR3 loop is CASSVRQGPGETQYF. CDR3 coding DNA: TGTGCCAGCAGTGTTCGGCAGGGGCCTGGGGAGACCCAGTACTTC. Together with reference TRBV2 and TRBJ2-5, the CDR3 gives the full variable domain: EPEVTQTPSHQVTQMGQEVILRCVPISNHLYFYWYRQILGQKVEFLVSFYNNEISEKSEIFDDQFSVERPDGSNFTLKIRSTKLEDSAMYFCASSVRQGPGETQYFGPGTRLLVL.

This clone was seen a few times. The identical CDR3 is also encoded by other nucleotide sequences in the sample. This chain joins TRBV18 and TRBJ1-2; D uncertain. Germline CDR1 is KGHSH and CDR2 is LQKENI. Trimming shortened V by 3 bases and J by 5 bases, and 10 bases separated the two germline ends. The length of the CDR3 is 13 residues. The DNA for the CDR3 is TGTGCCAGCTCACCTTCGGAGGAATATGGCTACACCTTC. Protein: CASSPSEEYGYTF.

V usage is TRBV9 and J usage is TRBJ2-3, with D maybe TRBD2 (6 bases). Trimming pared 0 bases from V and 2 bases from J, leaving 13 bases between. The CDR3 spans 16 residues. Germline assignment: CDR1 SGDLS and CDR2 YYNGEE. CDR3 loop: CASSVEAGRPTDTQYF. The CDR3 nucleotides are TGTGCCAGCAGCGTAGAGGCAGGGAGGCCCACAGATACGCAGTATTTT.

This clone was seen only a few times. CDR3 nucleotides: TGTGCCAGCAGTTACGAGGCAGGGGCGGGAGAGACCCAGTACTTC. It yields the protein CASSYEAGAGETQYF. The chain recombines TRBV6-6 with TRBJ2-5; TRBD1 might be the D (6 bases). Germline V CDR1 and CDR2: MNHNY, SVGAGI (reference sequence). This CDR3 comprises 15 residues. The V and J ends lost 2 bases and 4 bases respectively, with 14 bases between them.

This clone was observed a handful of times. This chain connects TRBV2 to TRBJ1-4, with TRBD1 identical over 9 bases. Germline V gene sequence: CDR1 SNHLY, CDR2 FYNNEI. This CDR3 is built from 15 residues. V dropped 2 bases and J dropped 4; count of bases not matched to a gene: 2. CDR3 residues: CASSEWDRVNEKLFF. CDR3 sequence (DNA): TGTGCCAGCAGTGAATGGGACAGGGTTAATGAAAAACTGTTTTTT.

Only a few counts were recorded for this clone. The chain is built from TRBV7-9 and TRBJ2-2; 9 positions agree with TRBD1. J lost 1 base, V lost 5 bases, and 5 bases had no gene match. The CDR3 is 16 residues long. Germline CDR1 SEHNR, CDR2 FQNEAQ (reference sequence). The CDR3 sequence is CASSPRDRENTGELFF. For the CDR3, the DNA is TGTGCCAGCAGCCCCCGGGACAGGGAGAACACCGGGGAGCTGTTTTTT.

The chain uses TRBV5-4 and TRBJ2-5; 10 positions match TRBD2. The trim removed 4 bases at V and 5 bases at J, leaving 5 bases unmatched. CDR3 length: 14 amino acids. The germline gives CDR1 SGHNT, CDR2 YYREEE (reference sequence). The DNA of the CDR3 is TGTGCCAGCAGCGGGCTGGGACTAGCGGAGACCCAGTACTTC. Its translation is CASSGLGLAETQYF.

This clone was detected only a few times. The chain is built from TRBV2 and TRBJ1-1; TRBD1 matches at 8 bases. Trimming at V came to 6 bases and at J to 7 bases, leaving 7 bases not matched to a gene. The germline CDR1 and CDR2 sequences are SNHLY and FYNNEI. This CDR3 region has 13 residues. The CDR3 DNA follows: TGTGCCAGCAGAGGGCAGGGGGCGGGTGAAGCTTTCTTT. Encoded protein: CASRGQGAGEAFF.

The gene calls are TRBV5-8 and TRBJ1-2, with D tentatively TRBD1 (5 bases). V lost 4 bases to trimming and J lost 7 bases, with 14 bases between them. CDR3 length equals 13 residues. Germline CDR1 and CDR2: SGHTS and YDEGEE. CDR3 residues: CASSRFPGGGYTF. The CDR3 DNA sequence: TGTGCCAGCAGCCGATTTCCGGGGGGTGGCTACACCTTC.

The rearrangement joins TRBV5-1 to TRBJ2-6, with 9 bases identical to TRBD1. Losses at the gene ends were 0 bases for V and 3 bases for J; bases not matched to a gene: 7. Germline V CDR1 and CDR2: SGHRS, YFSETQ. This CDR3 is 18 amino acids long. The CDR3: CASSLVDRGVYGANVLTF. In DNA form, the CDR3 reads TGCGCCAGCAGCTTGGTGGACAGGGGCGTCTATGGGGCCAACGTCCTGACTTTC.

There are a few counts of this clone. The V and J genes are TRBV15 and TRBJ1-3, with D perhaps TRBD1 (6 bases). Looked up from germline, CDR1 is LNHNV and CDR2 is YYDKDF (reference sequence). CDR3 length: 16 amino acids. The V gene lost 3 bases and the J gene lost 0 bases, with 12 bases spanning the gap. The CDR3 loop reads CATSRDSFLSGNTIYF. CDR3 nucleotide sequence: TGTGCCACCAGCAGGGACAGCTTCCTCTCTGGAAACACCATATATTTT.

This clone was counted a few times. This rearrangement joins TRBV7-2 to TRBJ2-1, with TRBD2 identical over 8 bases. This CDR3 has 15 residues. Trimming took 2 bases from V and 7 from J; bases not matched to a gene: 7. CDR1 and CDR2 (germline): SGHTA, FQGNSA. The chain's CDR3 is CASSLFGGAGNEQFF. The CDR3 bases are TGTGCCAGCAGCTTATTCGGGGGGGCCGGGAATGAGCAGTTCTTC.

The V gene is TRBV2, the J gene TRBJ2-1; TRBD2 matches at 8 bases. Germline assignment: CDR1 SNHLY and CDR2 FYNNEI. Trimming at V came to 0 bases and at J to 3 bases, leaving 4 bases not matched to a gene. This CDR3 is built from 16 residues. The CDR3 sequence is CASSEALAGFYNEQFF. The CDR3 DNA sequence: TGTGCCAGCAGTGAAGCGTTAGCGGGGTTCTACAATGAGCAGTTCTTC.